This T cell receptor (beta chain) was captured by sequencing in a study of beta chain features in type 1 diabetes listed by TCRdb under 2018. Concerning the study at large: Patients and healthy donors did not differ in mean age, gender distribution, total cell number or subset yield. Whereas all 30 or so donors provided naive and central memory subsets, regulatory and stem cell-like memory subsets were isolated from just 8 patients and about 8 healthy donors. A total of 90 million to 130 million sorted cells were examined across all samples, and a strong correlation was observed between cell number per subset and RNA yield. The study compared TCRB repertoires of sorted circulating CD4+ T cell subsets between recently diagnosed type 1 diabetes patients and matched healthy donors. What the study reported, not specific to this receptor: PCR might favor shorter templates, but patient and control samples were amplified and corrected together, so any skew would affect both groups equally. Because the HLA sub-analyses included only small numbers of individuals, any influence of HLA type on TCRB rearrangement was left unresolved. In all four CD4+ subsets, TCRB CDR3 length was moderately but significantly shorter in type 1 diabetes patients. Patients with type 1 diabetes made fewer insertions and deleted more nucleotides at VDJ recombination sites, implying thymic rearrangement abnormalities. Because cDNA rather than genomic DNA was sequenced, highly expressing activated cells could have been over-represented, although no difference in activation and CD3 levels was found between groups. Naive, central memory and regulatory TCRB repertoires appeared to be more alike among patients than among healthy donors.

Ends trimmed: V by 5 bases, J by 8 bases; bases unmatched to a gene: 7. Measured from the cysteine to the phenylalanine, the CDR3 is 14 residues long. Only the CDR3 portion is preserved as DNA: 42 bases, with reading frame beginning at the first base. CDR1 SGHVS and CDR2 FQNEAQ are derived from the germline V gene. Concerning this clone: Its cognate antigen has yet to be identified. One base away there is no much larger clone; base qualities are not given.

The entire isolated RNA was reverse transcribed using the High Capacity cDNA Reverse Transcription Kit, and thus expressed TCRB transcripts were sequenced. Deep immunoSEQ sequencing was performed on naive, central memory and regulatory T cell samples, with an average of roughly 3.6 million total reads per sample. Sorted cells were lysed in RLT buffer, and RNA was extracted using DNase-treated RNeasy Micro or Mini kits according to cell number. Each cell subset was processed separately to prevent cross-contamination, with patient and healthy donor samples processed together. Using the immunoSEQ multiplex PCR, TCRB sequences were amplified from cDNA into 87-bp fragments spanning the CDR3 region. Amplicons were sequenced on the Illumina HiSeq platform. The study's processing was this. PCR bias was corrected computationally using synthetic template baselines, and reads within Hamming distance 2 were collapsed, with unmergeable singletons discarded. By aligning reads against IMGT, V, D and J genes, CDR3 length, and insertions or deletions at six rearrangement sites were assigned. Within each subset, clonotype counts were normalized to the number of sorted cells before true diversity and Gini coefficients were calculated with the tcR R package. The overlap coefficient, calculated on TCRB nucleotide sequences, was used to measure repertoire sharing. As a proxy for the pre-selection repertoire, out-of-frame TCRB sequences from naive cells were analyzed. TCRdb retrieved this table from immuneACCESS and kept in-frame rearrangements only. Not all clones are present; in checked studies, unresolved V genes account for under half, and no reason is known for the remainder. V, J and clone size reflect that table, while D and trimming were determined from the DNA. The sample table shows approximately 240,000 clones, and roughly 17% are seen once. The top ten hold approximately 0.086% of the sample.

A single peripheral blood draw of approximately 0.11 L on average was collected from each donor into heparinised tubes. Using a panel that included CD45RO, CCR7, CD25, CD127, CD95 and CD27, naive, central memory, regulatory and stem cell-like memory CD4+ T cells were sorted on a BD FACSAria II. Every sorted population had a purity above 98%. PBMCs were isolated right away by Lymphoprep density gradient centrifugation and were stained directly, without culture. So that batch effects would be minimized, each experiment stained and sorted samples in pairs, pairing one healthy donor with one patient. The material sequenced was naive CD4+ T cells from blood. The cell subset or site label, as the study defines it: true naive CD4+ T cells. The chain is assembled from TRBV7-8 and TRBJ2-4; TRBD1 matches 9 bases in the middle. The TCR was taken from a man aged 25-40 years with type 1 diabetes. The nucleotides read TGTGCCAGCAGCCCGATGGGACAGGGTCACATTCAGTACTTC. This gives the protein CASSPMGQGHIQYF.